Given below is one T cell receptor delta chain in context. TCRdb reanalysed the reads via CATT. The table has about 6,900 delta-chain clones, around 11% seen once; the top ten hold roughly 6.6%. This sample was included in a study of gamma-delta chains in newborns, infants, children. Study background: Microbial exposure reportedly drives polyclonal innate γδ T cell expansion after birth.

Germline loops: CDR1 GEAIGNYY, CDR2 EKD. The CDR3 loop spans 22 amino acids. This clonotype was sampled from a child who was a newborn, infant or young child, either healthy, febrile or measles-vaccinated (not recorded which). The sequenced sample was blood. The V gene is TRDV2, but the J gene lacks a call; the tabulated D call, TRDD3, remains unverified against the DNA. The CDR3: CACDTIAGGYAPRWGSADKIIF. The CDR3, as DNA: TGTGCCTGTGACACCATCGCTGGGGGATACGCGCCTCGATGGGGGTCTGCCGATAAAATCATCTTT.